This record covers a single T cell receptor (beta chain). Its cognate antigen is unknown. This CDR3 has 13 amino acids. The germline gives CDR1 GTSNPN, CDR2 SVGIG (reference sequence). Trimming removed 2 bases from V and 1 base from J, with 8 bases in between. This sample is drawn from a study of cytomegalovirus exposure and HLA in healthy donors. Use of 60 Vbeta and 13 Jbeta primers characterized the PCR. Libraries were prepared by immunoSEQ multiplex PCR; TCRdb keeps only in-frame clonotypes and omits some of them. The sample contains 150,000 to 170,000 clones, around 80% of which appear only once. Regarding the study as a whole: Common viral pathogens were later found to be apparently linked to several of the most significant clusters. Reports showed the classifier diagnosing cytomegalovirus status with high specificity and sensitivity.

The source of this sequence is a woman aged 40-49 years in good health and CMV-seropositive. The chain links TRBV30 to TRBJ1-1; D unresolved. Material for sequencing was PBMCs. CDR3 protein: CAWSREGNTEAFF. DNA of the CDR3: TGTGCCTGGAGTCGTGAGGGGAACACTGAAGCTTTCTTT.